A single sample gave rise to the 4 T cell receptor beta chains below, sequenced in a study of blood T cell repertoires in COVID-19. TCRdb's copy holds only in-frame clones and misses some; the assay was immunoSEQ multiplex PCR. In the table there are about 120,000 clones, around three quarters of which are singletons. The sequencing input was peripheral blood. These receptors were obtained from a woman aged 80 or over with acute or convalescent COVID-19.

The chain uses TRBV7-9 and TRBJ1-6; a weak D match, TRBD1 (6 bases). Germline CDR1 is SEHNR and CDR2 is FQNEAQ (reference sequence). The CDR3 sequence is 14 residues long. The ends were cut back, 5 bases at V and 7 bases at J, with 12 bases in the middle. The CDR3 protein is CASSQDSQNSPLHF. CDR3 nucleotide sequence: TGTGCCAGCAGCCAGGACAGTCAGAATTCACCCCTCCACTTT.

The chain combines TRBV11-2 with TRBJ2-3; 9 bases agree with TRBD2. CDR1 is SGHAT, CDR2 FQNNGV, per germline. The CDR3 runs to 15 residues. The trim removed 3 bases at V and 0 bases at J, leaving 1 base unmatched. The CDR3 loop reads CASSFSGGSTDTQYF. CDR3 DNA: TGTGCCAGCAGCTTTAGCGGGGGAAGCACAGATACGCAGTATTTT. The whole variable domain, filled in from reference TRBV11-2 and TRBJ2-3, reads EAGVAQSPRYKIIEKRQSVAFWCNPISGHATLYWYQQILGQGPKLLIQFQNNGVVDDSQLPKDRFSAERLKGVDSTLKIQPAKLEDSAVYLCASSFSGGSTDTQYFGPGTRLTVL.

The chain combines TRBV28 with TRBJ1-2, with a possible D match to TRBD1 (5 bases). This CDR3 spans 15 amino acids. Per the germline V gene, CDR1 is MDHEN and CDR2 is SYDVKM. Trimming shortened V by 4 bases and J by 2 bases, and 14 bases separated the two germline ends. CDR3 sequence reads: CASSYALGGNYGYTF. The CDR3 nucleotides are TGTGCCAGCAGTTACGCCCTCGGGGGAAACTATGGCTACACCTTC.

This chain joins TRBV28 and TRBJ2-7; TRBD1 is a possible D gene (6 bases). This CDR3 is 15 amino acids long. Germline-derived CDR1 and CDR2 are MDHEN and SYDVKM. V lost 4 bases and J 3 bases, leaving 16 bases between the germline ends. As DNA, the CDR3 is TGTGCCAGCAGTTACAGGGACCTCCACAACTACGAGCAGTACTTC. Translation: CASSYRDLHNYEQYF.